A selection of T cell receptor beta chains follows, all from one sample in a study of metastatic and nonmetastatic thyroid tumors. MiXCR was used by TCRdb to re-call the PCR reads. The sample records 15,000 to 17,000 clones, more than 20% being singletons. The sample comprised tumor tissue. Receptors originate from a female donor with papillary thyroid cancer or a benign thyroid nodule (not recorded which). Some clones in this sample may be carry-over from other donors' samples. Both conserved end residues are part of each CDR3. The D gene is left open where the match is weak. Clone size is stated in some rows and not others, as once, few, many or a class when expanded.

TRBJ2-2	TRBV27	.	many	CASSPGDTTGELFF	TGTGCCAGCAGTCCCGGGGACACCACCGGGGAGCTGTTTTTT
TRBJ1-2	TRBV5-1	TRBD1	medium-sized	CASSIETGGLFYGYTF	TGCGCCAGCAGCATAGAGACAGGGGGGCTGTTCTATGGCTACACCTTC
TRBJ1-3	TRBV7-7	TRBD1	many	CASSTGAGNTIYF	TGTGCTAGCAGCACAGGGGCTGGAAACACCATATATTTT
TRBJ2-3	TRBV6-2/TRBV6-3	.	few	CAVMSRNWVDTQYF	TGTGCCGTTATGTCCAGGAATTGGGTTGATACGCAGTATTTT
TRBJ2-7	TRBV28	.	many	CASSSGWEQYF	TGTGCCAGCAGTTCCGGGTGGGAGCAGTACTTC
TRBJ1-2	TRBV5-1	TRBD1	.	CASSFQGADGYTF	TGCGCCAGCAGCTTTCAGGGGGCGGATGGCTACACCTTC
TRBJ2-7	TRBV2	.	many	CASGRSSYEQYF	TGTGCCAGCGGAAGATCGTCCTACGAGCAGTACTTC
TRBJ2-1	TRBV2	.	few	CASSASMGDEQFF	TGTGCCAGCAGTGCATCCATGGGAGATGAGCAGTTCTTC
TRBJ2-1	TRBV3-1	TRBD2	many	CASSPDGLAGINEQFF	TGTGCCAGCAGCCCAGACGGACTAGCGGGAATCAATGAGCAGTTCTTC
TRBJ2-5	TRBV11-1	.	many	CASSLGQETQYF	TGTGCCAGCAGCTTAGGCCAAGAGACCCAGTACTTC
TRBJ2-1	TRBV7-9	.	many	CASSLVLLNEQFF	TGTGCCAGCAGCTTAGTACTCCTCAATGAGCAGTTCTTC
TRBJ1-6	TRBV4-1	TRBD1	.	CASSQDGGQGRPLHF	TGCGCCAGCAGCCAAGATGGGGGACAGGGCAGACCCCTCCACTTT
TRBJ1-1	TRBV6-1	.	few	CASSAGAQAFF	TGTGCCAGCAGTGCAGGGGCGCAGGCTTTCTTT
TRBJ2-1	TRBV24-1	.	many	CATSDPQYNEQFF	TGTGCCACCAGTGATCCCCAGTACAATGAGCAGTTCTTC
TRBJ1-5	TRBV14	.	many	CASSQVWGQPQHF	TGTGCCAGCAGCCAAGTTTGGGGTCAGCCCCAGCATTTT
TRBJ2-1	TRBV6-4	TRBD1	.	CASSFSGQGFSEQFF	TGTGCCAGCAGTTTTTCGGGACAGGGGTTTAGTGAGCAGTTCTTC
TRBJ2-1	TRBV28	.	.	CASSFNRGSQFF	TGTGCCAGCAGTTTCAACCGGGGTAGCCAGTTCTTC
TRBJ2-7	TRBV7-8	TRBD2	once	CASSFWSSGNYEQYF	TGTGCCAGCAGCTTTTGGTCTAGCGGGAACTACGAGCAGTACTTC
TRBJ2-1	TRBV9	TRBD2	many	CASSVSGISYNEQFF	TGTGCCAGCAGCGTTAGCGGGATTTCTTACAATGAGCAGTTCTTC
TRBJ2-7	TRBV6-1	TRBD2	few	CASSVLAEAYEQYF	TGTGCCAGCAGTGTACTAGCGGAAGCCTACGAGCAGTACTTC
TRBJ1-1	TRBV6-6	.	few	CASSYEGGEMNTEAFF	TGTGCCAGCAGTTACGAGGGCGGGGAGATGAACACTGAAGCTTTCTTT
TRBJ2-2	TRBV5-1	.	.	CASSQHGDAGELFF	TGCGCCAGCAGCCAGCACGGGGACGCCGGGGAGCTGTTTTTT
TRBJ1-2	TRBV12-3/TRBV12-4	TRBD1	medium-sized	CASSLGQGSNYGYTF	TGTGCCAGCAGTTTAGGACAGGGTTCTAACTATGGCTACACCTTC
TRBJ2-3	TRBV2	.	many	CASSDHRVGRGTQYF	TGTGCCAGCAGTGATCACAGGGTCGGGCGCGGTACGCAGTATTTT
TRBJ1-4	TRBV19	.	many	CATGLATNEKLFF	TGTGCCACGGGGCTTGCAACTAATGAAAAACTGTTTTTT
TRBJ2-7	TRBV29-1	.	many	CSVSRGGLEQYF	TGCAGCGTTTCGCGGGGCGGGCTCGAGCAGTACTTC
TRBJ2-7	TRBV6-1	TRBD2	few	CASSVTLGLAVAYEQYF	TGTGCCAGCAGTGTTACCTTGGGACTAGCTGTGGCTTATGAGCAGTACTTC
TRBJ2-1	TRBV9	TRBD2	many	CASSESGISYNEQFF	TGTGCCAGCAGTGAAAGCGGGATCTCCTACAATGAGCAGTTCTTC
TRBJ2-1	TRBV19	TRBD1	many	CASSLRDRGFNEQFF	TGTGCCAGTAGCCTACGGGACAGGGGGTTCAATGAGCAGTTCTTC
TRBJ2-2	TRBV27	TRBD2	many	CASSQPPRAGGVPGELFF	TGTGCCAGCAGCCAACCACCCCGGGCGGGAGGGGTCCCCGGGGAGCTGTTTTTT
TRBJ2-7	TRBV6-1	TRBD1	medium-sized	CATGRDRGFLWWEQYF	TGTGCCACCGGCAGGGACAGGGGGTTTTTGTGGTGGGAGCAGTACTTC
TRBJ2-1	TRBV12-3/TRBV12-4	.	many	CASSLDRANEQFF	TGTGCCAGCAGTTTAGACAGGGCCAATGAGCAGTTCTTC
TRBJ2-6	TRBV6-2/TRBV6-3	TRBD2	few	CASSYSGLAGAGANVLTF	TGTGCCAGCAGTTACTCTGGTCTAGCGGGGGCTGGGGCCAACGTCCTGACTTTC
TRBJ1-3	TRBV3-1	.	medium-sized	CASSQEGGNTIYF	TGTGCCAGCAGCCAAGAGGGGGGAAACACCATATATTTT
TRBJ2-7	TRBV11-2	.	.	CASSSLKGRSLLEQYF	TGTGCCAGCAGTTCGCTGAAGGGCAGGTCCCTGCTCGAGCAGTACTTC
TRBJ2-1	TRBV9	TRBD2	.	CASSVVGLAGNEQFF	TGTGCCAGCAGCGTAGTTGGACTAGCGGGCAATGAGCAGTTCTTC
TRBJ1-2	TRBV12-3/TRBV12-4	TRBD1	.	CASSRQGANYGYTF	TGTGCCAGCAGTCGACAGGGGGCTAACTATGGCTACACCTTC
TRBJ2-5	TRBV10-3	TRBD1	medium-sized	CAISDGTGHYF	TGTGCCATCAGCGACGGGACAGGGCATTACTTC
TRBJ1-2	TRBV12-3/TRBV12-4	.	many	CASSPETGGVYGYTF	TGTGCCAGCAGTCCGGAGACAGGTGGGGTCTATGGCTACACCTTC
TRBJ1-6	TRBV25-1	.	many	CASSRTDYYNSPLHF	TGTGCCAGCAGCCGGACAGACTACTATAATTCACCCCTCCACTTT
TRBJ2-7	TRBV14	TRBD2	many	CASSQLTSGSRYEQYF	TGTGCCAGCAGCCAATTGACTAGCGGGAGTAGGTACGAGCAGTACTTC
TRBJ2-6	TRBV5-1	.	many	CASSLTLSGANVLTF	TGCGCCAGCAGCCTCACCCTCTCTGGGGCCAACGTCCTGACTTTC
TRBJ2-7	TRBV5-1	TRBD2	.	CASSLAPGLGVYEQYF	TGCGCCAGCAGCTTGGCTCCGGGACTAGGGGTGTACGAGCAGTACTTC
TRBJ2-7	TRBV11-1	.	medium-sized	CASSGVASYEQYF	TGTGCCAGCAGCGGCGTAGCCTCCTACGAGCAGTACTTC
TRBJ1-1	TRBV5-1	.	few	CASSFRGNTEAFF	TGCGCCAGCAGCTTCAGGGGGAACACTGAAGCTTTCTTT
TRBJ2-1	TRBV4-1	TRBD1	medium-sized	CASSPATGGTYNEQFF	TGCGCCAGCAGCCCCGCTACAGGGGGCACTTACAATGAGCAGTTCTTC
TRBJ2-3	TRBV19	TRBD1	medium-sized	CASRGSRGFTDTQYF	TGTGCCAGCCGCGGGTCCAGGGGGTTCACAGATACGCAGTATTTT
TRBJ2-7	TRBV11-2	.	.	CASSLELVEQYF	TGTGCCAGCAGCTTAGAGTTGGTCGAGCAGTACTTC
TRBJ1-2	TRBV28	.	.	CASSFPRFESYGYTF	TGTGCCAGCAGTTTCCCCCGGTTTGAGAGCTATGGCTACACCTTC
TRBJ2-2	TRBV10-2	.	.	CASSKPGTQNTGELFF	TGCGCCAGCAGCAAACCCGGGACCCAGAACACCGGGGAGCTGTTTTTT
TRBJ2-7	TRBV14	TRBD1	many	CASRRTGREQYF	TGTGCCAGCAGGAGGACAGGGCGCGAGCAGTACTTC
TRBJ2-7	TRBV20-1	.	once	CSASNDGAVRSYEQYF	TGCAGTGCTAGTAACGACGGAGCGGTGCGGTCCTACGAGCAGTACTTC
TRBJ1-5	TRBV29-1	.	many	CSVEEGVGGNQPQHF	TGCAGCGTTGAAGAGGGTGTGGGCGGGAATCAGCCCCAGCATTTT
TRBJ2-1	TRBV20-1	.	.	CSASSWRSYNEQFF	TGCAGTGCTAGCAGCTGGCGCTCCTACAATGAGCAGTTCTTC
TRBJ2-5	TRBV6-4	TRBD2	many	CASRSTSGRVETQYF	TGTGCCAGCAGATCCACTAGCGGGAGGGTTGAGACCCAGTACTTC
TRBJ1-2	TRBV11-2	.	.	CASSLVGGTPHTF	TGTGCCAGCAGCTTAGTCGGAGGGACCCCCCACACCTTC
TRBJ1-3	TRBV28	.	few	CASSLGVFSGNTIYF	TGTGCCAGCAGTTTAGGGGTCTTCTCTGGAAACACCATATATTTT